This T cell receptor (beta chain) was observed in a study of T cells in tuberculosis. The CDR3 extends over 13 amino acids. Germline CDR1 and CDR2: SGHTA and FQGTGA. V lost 5 bases to trimming and J lost 1 base, with 8 bases between them. This table comes from immunoSEQ multiplex PCR, and its TCRdb copy is limited to in-frame clones, with some not included. The top ten clones hold approximately 2% of a sample with approximately 88,000 clones, approximately 91% of them seen once. Cells were sorted from thawed PBMC rested overnight and stained with GMM-loaded CD1B tetramer, viability dye and anti-CD3. CD1B tetramers were loaded with Rhodococcus equi-derived C32 glucose monomycolate.

Material for sequencing was CD1b-GMM tetramer-negative cells sorted from PBMCs. The TCR was taken from an adult woman with latent tuberculosis. The chain uses TRBV7-3 and TRBJ2-5, with a possible D match to TRBD1 (6 bases). DNA for the CDR3: TGTGCCAGCAGCATGACAGGCCAAGAGACCCAGTACTTC. Translating it yields CASSMTGQETQYF.